This T cell receptor beta chain was retrieved from a study of Ad26.COV2.S vaccination and SARS-CoV-2 variants. Sample treatment: 15 to 20 received Ad26.COV2.S at low or high dose, single or two shots; 5 received placebo; per-sample allocation not given. Specimens were obtained on day 63 following the first vaccine or placebo injection. Spike of the Wuhan-strain SARS-CoV-2 was expressed by an Ad26 vector, which formed the vaccine. Method: immunoSEQ multiplex PCR; TCRdb's copy keeps in-frame clones and lacks some. This table holds some 340,000 clones, around 84% found once. Germline V gives CDR1 MNHEY, CDR2 SVGAGI. This CDR3 spans 15 amino acids. V lost 6 bases, J lost 9 bases, and 15 bases stayed unmatched.

Source: peripheral blood, taken in a trial of Ad26.COV2.S vaccine versus placebo. This sequence originates from a person between 18 and 65 years old who received the Ad26.COV2.S COVID-19 vaccine or a placebo. J is TRBJ2-3 and V is TRBV6-5; 7 bases agree with TRBD2. CDR3 in amino acids: CASRSGLVPTNTQYF. The CDR3 nucleotides are TGTGCCAGCAGAAGCGGACTAGTTCCTACGAACACGCAGTATTTT.